These T cell receptor beta chains were read from a single sample in a study of blood T cell repertoires in COVID-19. TCRdb's table, derived via immunoSEQ multiplex PCR, lists solely in-frame clones and lacks some. This sample has 250,000 to 400,000 clones, with approximately 88% found just once. Sample: peripheral blood. The receptors were sampled from a woman aged 25 to 39 with COVID-19, enrolled during active disease. The CDR3 runs from the conserved cysteine through the conserved F or W. D genes are given only for firm matches. Where a row states a size, it is once, few, many or the class of an expanded clone; other rows omit it.

TRBV6-1	-	TRBJ2-5	-	TGTGCCAGCAGTGACTACCAGGGGATGTACCAAGAGACCCAGTACTTC	CASSDYQGMYQETQYF
TRBV6-1	-	TRBJ1-6	TRBD1	TGTGCCAGCAGTGTTGGGACAGAAAATACCTATAATTCACCCCTCCACTTT	CASSVGTENTYNSPLHF
TRBV7-9	-	TRBJ1-4	-	TGTGCCAGCAGCCGAGTAGATGAAAAACTGTTTTTT	CASSRVDEKLFF
TRBV5-4	-	TRBJ2-5	TRBD2	TGTGCCAGCAGCGGGAGAGCGGGGGTCCAAGAGACCCAGTACTTC	CASSGRAGVQETQYF
TRBV6-5	-	TRBJ2-5	-	TGTGCCAGCAGTTACGGGACTCAGGGGACCCAGTACTTC	CASSYGTQGTQYF
TRBV7-6	-	TRBJ2-3	-	TGTGCCAGCAGCTTAACAGGGTATAGCACAGATACGCAGTATTTT	CASSLTGYSTDTQYF
TRBV9	-	TRBJ2-2	TRBD2	TGTGCCAGCAGCGCCGGGACTAGCGGGGGGCCAGGGGCCGGGGAGCTGTTTTTT	CASSAGTSGGPGAGELFF
TRBV7-9	-	TRBJ2-5	-	TGTGCCAGCAGCCGGGAAGGCGGTTCATACCAAGAGACCCAGTACTTC	CASSREGGSYQETQYF
TRBV19	-	TRBJ2-2	TRBD1	TGTGCCAGTAGTTCCCGACAGGGGCTAACCGGGGAGCTGTTTTTT	CASSSRQGLTGELFF
TRBV18	once	TRBJ1-4	-	TGTGCCAGCTCACCCCCAGGGGCCGAAAATGAAAAACTGTTTTTT	CASSPPGAENEKLFF
TRBV27	-	TRBJ1-2	TRBD1	TGTGCCAGCAGCGGGGGACAGGGAGGTGGCTACACCTTC	CASSGGQGGGYTF
TRBV9	-	TRBJ1-3	-	TGTGCCAGCAGCGTAGACAGGGCTCTGTCTGGAAACACCATATATTTT	CASSVDRALSGNTIYF
TRBV28	once	TRBJ1-5	-	TGTGCCAGCAGTCCCCCGGAGGGTGGCCAGCCCCAGCATTTT	CASSPPEGGQPQHF
TRBV10-3	-	TRBJ1-1	-	TGTGCCATCAGTGAGAGGACAGATTCGGACACTGAAGCTTTCTTT	CAISERTDSDTEAFF
TRBV11-2	-	TRBJ2-7	-	TGTGCCAGCAGCACCTACAGGGTTCTGTACTTC	CASSTYRVLYF